The T cell receptor (beta chain) described here comes from a study of cytomegalovirus exposure and HLA in healthy donors. About the research overall: The approximately 120 validation repertoires used the same platform as the roughly 620 first-cohort repertoires, a later analysis reported. Regarding the study as a whole: Published work reported that the classifier diagnosed cytomegalovirus status with high specificity and sensitivity. The study labeled 164 TCR beta chains cytomegalovirus-associated.

The validation cohort, a group of 130 or so subjects, included the donors and was separate from the approximately 700-subject first cohort. The V gene lost 3 bases and the J gene lost 5 bases, with 10 bases spanning the gap. Germline-derived CDR1 and CDR2 are SGHTA and FQGTGA. The length of the CDR3 is 13 residues. Only in-frame clones appear in the TCRdb table, and some are missing; sequencing was by immunoSEQ multiplex PCR. The table lists around 300,000 clones, 87% of them singletons. Details on this clone: The antigen is not known. The same CDR3 is also encoded by other DNA sequences in this sample.

Sequenced material: PBMCs. This chain connects TRBV7-3 to TRBJ2-5; D call uncertain. This TCR was recovered from a woman aged 25 to 39 in good health and CMV-seropositive. The CDR3 DNA reads as TGTGCCAGCAGCTTCCGTGAAGGGGAGACCCAGTACTTC. This codes for CASSFREGETQYF.